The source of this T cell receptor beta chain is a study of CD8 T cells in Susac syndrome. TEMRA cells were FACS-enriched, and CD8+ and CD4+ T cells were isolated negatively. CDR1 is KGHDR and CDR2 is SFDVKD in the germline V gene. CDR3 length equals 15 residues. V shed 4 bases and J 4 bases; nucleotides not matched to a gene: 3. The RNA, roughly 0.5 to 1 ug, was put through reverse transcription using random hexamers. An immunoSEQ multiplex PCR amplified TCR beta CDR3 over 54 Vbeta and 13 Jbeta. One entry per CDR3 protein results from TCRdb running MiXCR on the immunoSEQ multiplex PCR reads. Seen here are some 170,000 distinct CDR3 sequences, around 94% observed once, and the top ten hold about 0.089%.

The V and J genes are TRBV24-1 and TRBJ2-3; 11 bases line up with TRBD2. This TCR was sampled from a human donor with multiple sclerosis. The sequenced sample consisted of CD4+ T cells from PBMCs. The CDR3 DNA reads TGTGCCACCAGTGACCTAGCGGGAGGTGCAGATACGCAGTATTTT. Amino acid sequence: CATSDLAGGADTQYF.